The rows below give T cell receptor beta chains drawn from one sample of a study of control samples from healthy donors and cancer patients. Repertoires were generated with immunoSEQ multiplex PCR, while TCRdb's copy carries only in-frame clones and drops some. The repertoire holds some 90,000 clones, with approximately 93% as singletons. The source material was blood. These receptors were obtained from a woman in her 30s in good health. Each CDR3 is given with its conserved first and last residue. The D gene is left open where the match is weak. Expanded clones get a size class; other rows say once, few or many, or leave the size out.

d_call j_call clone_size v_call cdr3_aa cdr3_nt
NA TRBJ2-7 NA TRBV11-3 CASSLEEMSEQYF TGTGCCAGCAGCTTAGAAGAGATGAGCGAGCAGTACTTC
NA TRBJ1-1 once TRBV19 CASSRGPLRDTEAFF TGTGCCAGTAGTAGGGGACCCCTAAGGGACACTGAAGCTTTCTTT
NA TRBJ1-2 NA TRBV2 CASSSRDIYGYTF TGTGCCAGCAGTTCCCGGGACATCTATGGCTACACCTTC
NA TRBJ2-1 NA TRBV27 CASSLSGAGEQFF TGTGCCAGCAGTTTGTCAGGGGCGGGTGAGCAGTTCTTC
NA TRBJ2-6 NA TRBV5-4 CASSLGRATGANVLTF TGTGCCAGCAGCTTGGGCAGGGCTACTGGGGCCAACGTCCTGACTTTC
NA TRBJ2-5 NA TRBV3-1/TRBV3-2 CASSLQETQYF TGTGCCAGCAGCCTTCAAGAGACCCAGTACTTC
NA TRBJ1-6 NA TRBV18 CASSPDRQTGSPLHF TGTGCCAGCTCACCGGACCGCCAAACCGGTTCACCCCTCCACTTT
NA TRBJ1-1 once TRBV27 CASSFYSNTEAFF TGTGCCAGCAGTTTTTACTCGAACACTGAAGCTTTCTTT
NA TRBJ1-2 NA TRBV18 CASSQGRQSNYGYTF TGTGCCAGCTCACAGGGGAGGCAATCTAACTATGGCTACACCTTC
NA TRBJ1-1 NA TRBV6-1 CASSERQGTTEAFF TGTGCCAGCAGTGAACGGCAGGGGACCACTGAAGCTTTCTTT
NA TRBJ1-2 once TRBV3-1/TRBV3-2 CASSHETGNYGYTF TGTGCCAGCAGCCACGAGACGGGGAACTATGGCTACACCTTC
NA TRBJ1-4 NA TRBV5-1 CASSFDATNEKLFF TGCGCCAGCAGCTTCGATGCAACTAATGAAAAACTGTTTTTT
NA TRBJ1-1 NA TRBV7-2 CASSDDQNTEAFF TGTGCCAGCAGTGACGACCAGAACACTGAAGCTTTCTTT
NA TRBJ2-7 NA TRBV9 CASSVDGYEQYF TGTGCCAGCAGCGTAGACGGGTACGAGCAGTACTTC
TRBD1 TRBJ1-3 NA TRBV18 CASSANQGAQGNTIYF TGTGCCAGCTCAGCTAACCAGGGGGCGCAAGGAAACACCATATATTTT
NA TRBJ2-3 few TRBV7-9 CASSLSDTQYF TGTGCCAGCAGCTTAAGTGATACGCAGTATTTT
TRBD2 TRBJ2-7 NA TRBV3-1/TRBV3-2 CASSQDWRGDYYEQYF TGTGCCAGCAGCCAGGACTGGCGGGGGGATTATTACGAGCAGTACTTC
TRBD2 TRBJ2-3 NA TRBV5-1 CASSLGHGSGGADTQYF TGCGCCAGCAGCTTGGGGCATGGTAGCGGGGGTGCAGATACGCAGTATTTT
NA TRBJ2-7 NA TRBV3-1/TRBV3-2 CASSQDNMRGASYEQYF TGTGCCAGCAGCCAAGATAACATGAGGGGGGCTTCCTACGAGCAGTACTTC
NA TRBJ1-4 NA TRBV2 CASYGKGQFNEKLFF TGTGCCAGCTACGGAAAGGGGCAGTTTAATGAAAAACTGTTTTTT
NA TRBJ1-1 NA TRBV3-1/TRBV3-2 CASSQGGGTEAFF TGTGCCAGCAGCCAAGGTGGAGGCACTGAAGCTTTCTTT
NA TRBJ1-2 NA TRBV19 CASSPSTVGYTF TGTGCCAGTAGTCCGTCGACAGTGGGCTACACCTTC
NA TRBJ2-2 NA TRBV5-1 CASSFPSSGLSPGELFF TGCGCCAGCAGCTTCCCCTCAAGCGGGCTCTCCCCCGGGGAGCTGTTTTTT
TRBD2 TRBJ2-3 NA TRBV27 CASSLVYGGSADTQYF TGTGCCAGCAGTTTAGTGTACGGGGGGAGCGCAGATACGCAGTATTTT
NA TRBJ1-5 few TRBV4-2 CASSQDGGGPEPQHF TGTGCCAGCAGCCAAGATGGGGGGGGGCCGGAGCCCCAGCATTTT
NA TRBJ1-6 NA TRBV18 CASSPGSGDSPLHF TGTGCCAGCTCACCAGGCAGTGGGGATTCACCCCTCCACTTT
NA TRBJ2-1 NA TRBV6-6 CASTPLGGAGNEQFF TGTGCCAGCACCCCTTTGGGCGGGGCGGGCAATGAGCAGTTCTTC
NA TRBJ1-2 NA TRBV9 CASSVTPAGNGYTF TGTGCCAGCAGCGTAACCCCGGCAGGCAATGGCTACACCTTC
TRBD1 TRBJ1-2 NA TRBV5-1 CASSLGGQGYYGYTF TGCGCCAGCAGCTTGGGGGGACAGGGGTACTATGGCTACACCTTC
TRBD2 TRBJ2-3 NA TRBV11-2 CASSLEGLAGSTADTQYF TGTGCCAGCAGCTTAGAGGGACTAGCGGGTTCTACCGCAGATACGCAGTATTTT
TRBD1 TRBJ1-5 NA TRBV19 CASSILQGATSNQPQHF TGTGCCAGTAGTATCTTACAGGGGGCGACGAGCAATCAGCCCCAGCATTTT
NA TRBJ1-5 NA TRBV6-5 CASSYRDDQPQHF TGTGCCAGCAGTTACAGGGACGATCAGCCCCAGCATTTT
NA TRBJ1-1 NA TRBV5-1 CASSSFLGGDTEAFF TGCGCCAGCAGCTCCTTTCTAGGGGGGGATACTGAAGCTTTCTTT
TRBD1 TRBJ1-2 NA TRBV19 CASSFRDRGSTNYGYTF TGTGCCAGTAGTTTCCGGGACAGGGGCTCTACGAACTATGGCTACACCTTC
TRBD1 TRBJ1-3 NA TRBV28 CASNSGTGGGNTIYF TGTGCCAGCAATTCGGGGACAGGGGGTGGAAACACCATATATTTT
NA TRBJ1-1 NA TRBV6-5 CASSQDRLNTEAFF TGTGCCAGCAGTCAGGACAGACTAAACACTGAAGCTTTCTTT
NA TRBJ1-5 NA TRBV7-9 CASSPGSYNQPQHF TGTGCCAGCAGCCCAGGGTCCTACAATCAGCCCCAGCATTTT
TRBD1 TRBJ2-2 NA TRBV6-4 CASSAGTGDTGELFF TGTGCCAGCAGCGCCGGGACAGGGGACACCGGGGAGCTGTTTTTT
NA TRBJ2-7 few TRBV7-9 CASSNLAVGTSSYEQYF TGTGCCAGCAGCAACCTGGCTGTGGGAACTAGCTCCTACGAGCAGTACTTC
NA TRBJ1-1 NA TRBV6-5 CASTGGALNTEAFF TGTGCCAGCACTGGGGGTGCACTTAACACTGAAGCTTTCTTT
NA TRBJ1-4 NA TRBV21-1 CASSKEEKLFF TGTGCCAGCAGCAAAGAAGAAAAACTGTTTTTT
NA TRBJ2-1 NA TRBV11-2 CASSFSQNEQFF TGTGCCAGCAGCTTTTCACAGAATGAGCAGTTCTTC
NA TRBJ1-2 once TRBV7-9 CASSLQGTLGYGYTF TGTGCCAGCAGCTTACAGGGGACTTTAGGCTATGGCTACACCTTC
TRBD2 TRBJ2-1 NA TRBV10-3 CAISEWGTSGSYNEQFF TGTGCCATCAGTGAGTGGGGGACTAGCGGCTCCTACAATGAGCAGTTCTTC
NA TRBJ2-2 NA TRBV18 CASSTRPGIGTGELFF TGTGCCAGCTCAACCCGACCGGGGATCGGCACCGGGGAGCTGTTTTTT
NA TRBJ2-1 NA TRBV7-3 CASSLGATLINEQFF TGTGCCAGCAGCCTCGGGGCAACCCTAATAAATGAGCAGTTCTTC
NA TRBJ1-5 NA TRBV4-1 CASSQDPVDQPQHF TGCGCCAGCAGCCAAGATCCGGTTGACCAGCCCCAGCATTTT
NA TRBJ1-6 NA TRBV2 CASIRVRMNNSPLHF TGTGCCAGCATCCGGGTCCGTATGAATAATTCACCCCTCCACTTT
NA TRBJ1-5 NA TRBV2 CASSAGDLLQPQHF TGTGCCAGCAGTGCAGGGGATTTGCTTCAGCCCCAGCATTTT
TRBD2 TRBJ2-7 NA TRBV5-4 CASSLAPGLAGAEQYF TGTGCCAGCAGCTTGGCACCGGGACTAGCGGGAGCCGAGCAGTACTTC
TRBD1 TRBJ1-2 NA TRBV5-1 CASSLTGTATYGYTF TGCGCCAGCAGCTTGACTGGGACAGCGACCTATGGCTACACCTTC
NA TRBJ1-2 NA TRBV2 CASGAGEGYTF TGTGCCAGCGGCGCAGGGGAAGGCTACACCTTC
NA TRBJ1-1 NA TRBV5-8 CASSPYRRMNTEAFF TGTGCCAGCAGCCCCTATCGCAGGATGAACACTGAAGCTTTCTTT
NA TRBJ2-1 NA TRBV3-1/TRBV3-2 CASIKGGGPSSYNEQFF TGTGCCAGTATAAAGGGGGGGGGCCCCAGCTCCTACAATGAGCAGTTCTTC
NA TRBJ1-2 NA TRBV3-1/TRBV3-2 CASSQQGSSGYTF TGTGCCAGCAGCCAACAGGGCTCTTCTGGCTACACCTTC